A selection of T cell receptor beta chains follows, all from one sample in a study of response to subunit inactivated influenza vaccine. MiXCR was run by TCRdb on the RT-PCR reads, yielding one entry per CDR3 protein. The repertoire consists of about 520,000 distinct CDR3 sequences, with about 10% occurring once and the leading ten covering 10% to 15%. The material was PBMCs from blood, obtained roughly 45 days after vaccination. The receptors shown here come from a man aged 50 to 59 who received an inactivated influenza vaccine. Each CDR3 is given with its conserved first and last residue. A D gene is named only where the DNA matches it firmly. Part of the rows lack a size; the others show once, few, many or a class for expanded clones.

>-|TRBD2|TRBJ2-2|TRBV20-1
CSARLSGEGNTGELFF
TGCAGTGCTAGATTGAGCGGGGAAGGGAACACCGGGGAGCTGTTTTTT
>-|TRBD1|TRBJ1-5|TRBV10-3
CAISGTGGSGNQPQHF
TGTGCCATCAGCGGGACAGGGGGCTCGGGCAATCAGCCCCAGCATTTT
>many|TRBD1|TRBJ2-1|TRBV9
CASSVPTTGGRDEQFF
TGTGCCAGCAGCGTACCAACGACAGGGGGCCGGGATGAGCAGTTCTTC
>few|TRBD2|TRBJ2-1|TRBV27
CASSLSAYTGTSGRVGRSEQFF
TGTGCCAGCAGTTTATCAGCCTATACCGGGACTAGCGGGCGAGTGGGGAGGAGTGAGCAGTTCTTC
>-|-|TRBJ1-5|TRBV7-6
CASSLAQGTGQPQHF
TGTGCCAGCAGCTTAGCGCAAGGAACAGGGCAGCCCCAGCATTTT
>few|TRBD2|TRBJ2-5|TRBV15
CATSRDRGLAPDAQYF
TGTGCCACCAGCAGAGATCGGGGACTAGCGCCCGACGCCCAGTACTTC
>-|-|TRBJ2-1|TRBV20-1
CSARMVAEQFF
TGCAGTGCTCGGATGGTAGCGGAGCAGTTCTTC
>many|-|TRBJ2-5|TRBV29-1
CSVEGGEAQETQYF
TGCAGCGTTGAAGGGGGGGAGGCGCAGGAGACCCAGTACTTC
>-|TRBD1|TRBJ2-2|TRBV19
CASRRDSSNTGELFF
TGTGCCAGTAGACGGGACAGCTCGAACACCGGGGAGCTGTTTTTT
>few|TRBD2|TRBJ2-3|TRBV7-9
CASSLGEGFLVDTQYF
TGTGCCAGCAGCTTAGGGGAGGGATTCTTGGTGGATACGCAGTATTTT
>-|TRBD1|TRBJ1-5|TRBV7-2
CASSLGTGHQPQHF
TGTGCCAGCAGCTTGGGGACAGGGCATCAGCCCCAGCATTTT
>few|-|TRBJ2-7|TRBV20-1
CSARDGRSYEQYF
TGCAGTGCTAGAGATGGACGGTCCTACGAGCAGTACTTC
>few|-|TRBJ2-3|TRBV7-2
CASSLASGSDTQYF
TGTGCCAGCAGCTTAGCGAGCGGCTCAGATACGCAGTATTTT
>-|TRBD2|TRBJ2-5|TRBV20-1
CSARAIAGEETQYF
TGCAGTGCTAGAGCCATAGCGGGGGAAGAGACCCAGTACTTC
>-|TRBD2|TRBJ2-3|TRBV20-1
CLPPPGLAGDTQYF
TGCCTCCCCCCCCCGGGACTAGCCGGAGATACGCAGTATTTT
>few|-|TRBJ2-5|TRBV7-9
CASSAGELPRETQYF
TGTGCCAGCAGCGCCGGGGAGCTCCCCAGGGAGACCCAGTACTTC
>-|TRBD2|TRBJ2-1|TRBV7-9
CASSLSRGREGQFF
TGTGCCAGCAGCTTATCGAGGGGACGGGAGGGGCAGTTCTTC
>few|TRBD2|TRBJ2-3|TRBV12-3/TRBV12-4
CASSLLAGVDTQYF
TGTGCCAGCAGTCTACTAGCGGGAGTAGATACGCAGTATTTT
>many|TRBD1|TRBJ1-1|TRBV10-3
CAISDPRTGGTEAFF
TGTGCCATCAGTGATCCCAGGACAGGGGGCACTGAAGCTTTCTTT
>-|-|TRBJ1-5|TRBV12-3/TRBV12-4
CASSLMDGKNQPQHF
TGTGCCAGCAGTCTGATGGACGGGAAGAATCAGCCCCAGCATTTT
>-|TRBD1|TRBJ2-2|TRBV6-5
CASSYSTGQGRNTGELFF
TGTGCCAGCAGTTACAGCACGGGACAGGGGCGGAACACCGGGGAGCTGTTTTTT
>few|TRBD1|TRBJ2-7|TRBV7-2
CASSLDRGTFYEQYF
TGTGCCAGCAGCTTAGACAGGGGAACCTTCTACGAGCAGTACTTC
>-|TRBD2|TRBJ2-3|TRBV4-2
CASSQVGLAGDTDTQYF
TGTGCCAGCAGCCAAGTAGGGCTAGCGGGCGACACAGATACGCAGTATTTT
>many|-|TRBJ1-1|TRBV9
CASSADSLNTEAFF
TGTGCCAGCAGCGCGGACAGTTTAAACACTGAAGCTTTCTTT
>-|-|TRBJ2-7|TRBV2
CASSFLASEQYF
TGTGCCAGCAGTTTTCTAGCTTCCGAGCAGTACTTC
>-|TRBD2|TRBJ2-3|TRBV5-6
CASSLGAGGPQDTQYF
TGTGCCAGCAGCTTGGGGGCGGGGGGGCCACAAGATACGCAGTATTTT
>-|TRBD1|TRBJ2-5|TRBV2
CASSSTGGLETQYF
TGTGCCAGCAGCTCTACAGGGGGCCTCGAGACCCAGTACTTC
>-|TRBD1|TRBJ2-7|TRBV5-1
CASSLGGQGADSQYF
TGCGCCAGCAGCTTGGGAGGACAGGGGGCGGACTCGCAGTACTTC
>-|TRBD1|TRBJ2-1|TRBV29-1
CSVRDRRNNEQFF
TGCAGCGTCCGGGACAGGCGGAACAATGAGCAGTTCTTC
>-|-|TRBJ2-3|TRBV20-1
CSARGVPGGGTDTQYF
TGCAGTGCTAGAGGGGTCCCAGGAGGGGGTACAGATACGCAGTATTTT
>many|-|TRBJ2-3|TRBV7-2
CASSLDGYTDTQYF
TGTGCCAGCAGCTTAGACGGGTACACAGATACGCAGTATTTT
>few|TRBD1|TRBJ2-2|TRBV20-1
CSARQGINTGELFF
TGCAGTGCTCGACAGGGGATAAACACCGGGGAGCTGTTTTTT
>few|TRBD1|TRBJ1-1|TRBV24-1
CATSPGTGGYSEAFF
TGTGCCACCAGTCCCGGGACAGGGGGCTACAGTGAAGCTTTCTTT
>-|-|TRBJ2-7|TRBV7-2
CAISLGGTNPYEQYF
TGTGCCATCAGCTTAGGGGGTACGAACCCCTACGAGCAGTACTTC
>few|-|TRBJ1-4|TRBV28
CASSLSGHEKLFF
TGTGCCAGCAGTTTATCCGGACATGAAAAACTGTTTTTT
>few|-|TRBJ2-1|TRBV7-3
CASSLGTQINEQFF
TGTGCCAGCAGCTTAGGTACTCAAATCAATGAGCAGTTCTTC
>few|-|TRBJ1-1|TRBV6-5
CASSYSARGTEAFF
TGTGCCAGCAGTTACTCGGCCAGGGGCACTGAAGCTTTCTTT
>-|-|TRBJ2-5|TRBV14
CASSPWQGPQETQYF
TGTGCCAGCAGCCCTTGGCAGGGCCCCCAAGAGACCCAGTACTTC
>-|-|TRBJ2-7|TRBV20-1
CSASGGPSYEQYF
TGCAGTGCTAGCGGGGGCCCCTCCTACGAGCAGTACTTC
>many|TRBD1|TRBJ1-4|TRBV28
CASSLPGTGNEKLFF
TGTGCCAGCAGTTTGCCCGGGACAGGGAATGAAAAACTGTTTTTT
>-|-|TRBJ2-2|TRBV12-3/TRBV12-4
CASSDAPGELFF
TGTGCCAGCAGCGATGCCCCCGGGGAGCTGTTTTTT
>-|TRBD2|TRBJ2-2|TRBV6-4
CASSPRGLAGGRDTGELFF
TGTGCCAGCAGCCCGCGAGGACTAGCGGGAGGACGGGACACCGGGGAGCTGTTTTTT
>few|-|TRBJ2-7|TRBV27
CASSLTADNHEQYF
TGTGCCAGCAGTTTAACCGCGGACAACCACGAGCAGTACTTC
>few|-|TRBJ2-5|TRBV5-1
CASNWDTQETQYF
TGCGCCAGCAACTGGGACACCCAAGAGACCCAGTACTTC
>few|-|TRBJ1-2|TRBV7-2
CASSLPTLDGYTF
TGTGCCAGCAGCTTACCCACTCTTGATGGCTACACCTTC